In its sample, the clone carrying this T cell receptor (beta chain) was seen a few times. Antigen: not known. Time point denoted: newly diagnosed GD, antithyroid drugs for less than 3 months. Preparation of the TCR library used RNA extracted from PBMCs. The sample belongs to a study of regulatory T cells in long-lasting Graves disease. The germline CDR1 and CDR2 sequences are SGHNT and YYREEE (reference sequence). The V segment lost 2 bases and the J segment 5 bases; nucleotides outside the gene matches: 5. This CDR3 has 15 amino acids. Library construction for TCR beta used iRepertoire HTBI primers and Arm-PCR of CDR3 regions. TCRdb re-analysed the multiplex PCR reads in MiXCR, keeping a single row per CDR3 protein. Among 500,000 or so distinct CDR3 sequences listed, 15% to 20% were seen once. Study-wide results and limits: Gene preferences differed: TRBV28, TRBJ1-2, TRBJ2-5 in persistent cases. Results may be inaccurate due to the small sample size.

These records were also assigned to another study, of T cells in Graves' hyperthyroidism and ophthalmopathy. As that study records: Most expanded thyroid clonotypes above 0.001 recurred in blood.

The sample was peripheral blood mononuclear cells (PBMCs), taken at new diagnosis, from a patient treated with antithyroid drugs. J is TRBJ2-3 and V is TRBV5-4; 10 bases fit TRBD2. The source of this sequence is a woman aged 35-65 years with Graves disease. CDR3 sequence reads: CASSFRLAGEDTQYF. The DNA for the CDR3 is TGTGCCAGCAGCTTCCGACTAGCGGGTGAAGATACGCAGTATTTT.